This entry concerns a single TCR beta chain. Its target is not known. The CDR3 runs 12 residues. The V and J ends lost 2 bases and 6 bases respectively, with 6 bases between them. Germline V gene data show CDR1 as MNHEY and CDR2 as SVGAGI. The data originate from a study of OX40 agonist ivuxolimab in advanced cancers. Study results and caveats: Both CD4+ and CD8+ T cell populations in blood had undergone clonal expansion by week 6 at 0.1 to 3.0 mg/kg.

Sequenced by immunoSEQ multiplex PCR; TCRdb stores in-frame clones only, minus some. The sample lists some 110,000 clones; less than 95% were seen once. This material consisted of CD4+ or CD8+ T cells sorted from blood, taken in a trial of the OX40 agonist ivuxolimab. This clonotype was sampled from an adult with an advanced solid tumor such as melanoma, head and neck, liver or kidney cancer. The rearrangement uses TRBV6-5 and TRBJ2-3; D call uncertain. The CDR3 sequence is CASSYGEDTQYF. In DNA, the CDR3 is TGTGCCAGCAGTTACGGAGAGGATACGCAGTATTTT.